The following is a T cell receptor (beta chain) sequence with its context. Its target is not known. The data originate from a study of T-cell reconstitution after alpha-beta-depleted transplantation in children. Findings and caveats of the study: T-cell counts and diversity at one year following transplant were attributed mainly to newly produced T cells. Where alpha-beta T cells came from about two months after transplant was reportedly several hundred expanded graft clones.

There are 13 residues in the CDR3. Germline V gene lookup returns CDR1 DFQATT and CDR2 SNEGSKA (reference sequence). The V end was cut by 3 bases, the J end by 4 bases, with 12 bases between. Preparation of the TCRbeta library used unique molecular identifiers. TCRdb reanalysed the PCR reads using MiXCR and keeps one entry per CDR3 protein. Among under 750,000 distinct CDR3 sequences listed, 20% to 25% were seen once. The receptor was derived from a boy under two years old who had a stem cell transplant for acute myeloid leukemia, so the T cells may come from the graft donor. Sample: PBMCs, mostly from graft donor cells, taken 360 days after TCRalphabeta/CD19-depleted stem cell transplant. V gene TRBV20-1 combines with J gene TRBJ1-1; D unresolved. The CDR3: CSASTPGSTEAFF. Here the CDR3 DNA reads TGCAGTGCTAGTACCCCCGGGAGCACTGAAGCTTTCTTT.